Below are 8 T cell receptor beta chains sequenced from a single sample in a study of blood T cell repertoires in COVID-19. Only in-frame clones appear in the TCRdb table, and some are missing; sequencing was by immunoSEQ multiplex PCR. Of around 250,000 clones listed, around 90% are singletons. The sample comprised PBMCs or T cells enriched from blood (not recorded which). The receptors here all came from a human donor in a cohort exposed to, infected with or recovered from COVID-19 (not recorded which). The donor label of this sample is uncertain.

V gene TRBV11-2 combines with J gene TRBJ2-7; 7 bases are shared with TRBD2. The junction had 2 bases not matched to a gene; V was cut back by 3 bases and J by 3 bases. Germline loops: CDR1 SGHAT, CDR2 FQNNGV. The CDR3 contains 13 residues. The CDR3 loop is CASSFLADYEQYF. The CDR3 DNA is TGTGCCAGCAGCTTTCTAGCGGACTACGAGCAGTACTTC.

The chain combines TRBV6-5 with TRBJ2-1; TRBD2 matches 9 bases. After removal of 6 bases from V and 7 bases from J, the junction contained 7 bases not matched to a gene. The CDR3 is made up of 14 amino acids. The V gene's germline CDR1 is MNHEY and CDR2 SVGAGI. The CDR3 nucleotides are TGTGCCAGCAGGTTGGGACTAGCCAAAAATGAGCAGTTCTTC. It is translated as CASRLGLAKNEQFF.

About this clone: The same CDR3 is also encoded by other DNA sequences in this sample. The chain joins TRBV27 to TRBJ1-5; 7 bases agree with TRBD1. There are 14 residues in the CDR3. Germline values: CDR1 MNHEY, CDR2 SMNVEV (reference sequence). V trimming: 6 bases; J trimming: 0 bases; junction bases outside the gene matches: 2. CDR3 sequence reads: CASSSGGSNQPQHF. CDR3 in DNA: TGTGCCAGCAGCTCAGGGGGTAGCAATCAGCCCCAGCATTTT.

The V call is TRBV12-5, the J call TRBJ1-1, with D perhaps TRBD1 (5 bases). Trimming cost V 1 base and J 5 bases, with 14 bases left between them. The CDR3 has 15 residues. In germline, CDR1 is LGHNT, CDR2 FRNRAP. In DNA, the CDR3 is TGTGCTAGTGGTTTGGGCGCCTCAGGGTGGACTGAAGCTTTCTTT. Translated, it gives CASGLGASGWTEAFF.

The chain joins TRBV19 to TRBJ2-6; 7 nucleotides agree with TRBD1. Germline values: CDR1 LNHDA, CDR2 SQIVND (reference sequence). Losses at the gene ends were 5 bases for V and 2 bases for J; bases not matched to a gene: 3. The CDR3 has 15 amino acids. DNA for the CDR3: TGTGCCAGTAGTTTCGGACAGGCTGGGGCCAACGTCCTGACTTTC. Amino acid sequence: CASSFGQAGANVLTF. Full variable domain (outside the CDR3, taken from reference TRBV19 and TRBJ2-6): DGGITQSPKYLFRKEGQNVTLSCEQNLNHDAMYWYRQDPGQGLRLIYYSQIVNDFQKGDIAEGYSVSREKKESFPLTVTSAQKNPTAFYLCASSFGQAGANVLTFGAGSRLTVL.

This chain connects TRBV2 to TRBJ1-1; D is possibly TRBD1 (5 bases). Germline V CDR1 and CDR2: SNHLY, FYNNEI. There are 14 residues in the CDR3. Trimming left V 11 bases short and J 1 base short, with 17 bases between. The DNA of the CDR3 is TGTGCCGGCCTTAGGGGCAGAGGGAACACTGAAGCTTTCTTT. Translating gives CAGLRGRGNTEAFF.

This clone is a singleton in its sample. V and J are TRBV18 and TRBJ1-1; 7 nucleotides align to TRBD1. Unmatched junction bases numbered 6, after V lost 3 bases and J lost 5 bases. The germline CDR1 and CDR2 sequences are KGHSH and LQKENI. This CDR3 has 14 residues. CDR3 loop: CASSPAAGGTEAFF. For the CDR3, the DNA is TGTGCCAGCTCACCCGCTGCAGGGGGTACTGAAGCTTTCTTT.

The chain links TRBV29-1 to TRBJ2-5, with a weak D call TRBD1 (5 bases). CDR3 length: 12 residues. Looked up from germline, CDR1 is SQVTM and CDR2 is ANQGSEA. V gave up 6 bases and J gave up 1 base, with 9 bases separating them. This CDR3 reads CSVRRAQETQYF. The CDR3, as DNA: TGCAGCGTCCGCAGGGCCCAAGAGACCCAGTACTTC. Looking up the rest from reference TRBV29-1 and TRBJ2-5 gives the full variable domain: SAVISQKPSRDICQRGTSLTIQCQVDSQVTMMFWYRQQPGQSLTLIATANQGSEATYESGFVIDKFPISRPNLTFSTLTVSNMSPEDSSIYLCSVRRAQETQYFGPGTRLLVL.